The rows below give T cell receptor beta chains drawn from one sample of a study of OX40 agonist ivuxolimab in advanced cancers. Clones were sequenced by immunoSEQ multiplex PCR, and TCRdb holds only the in-frame ones, with some missing. The data hold about 76,000 clones, with 85% to 90% observed a single time. This sample comprised CD4+ or CD8+ T cells sorted from blood, obtained in a trial of the OX40 agonist ivuxolimab. The receptors come from an adult with an advanced solid tumor such as melanoma, head and neck, liver or kidney cancer. CDR3s include the opening cysteine and the closing phenylalanine or tryptophan. Fields, in order: D gene, clone size, J gene, V gene, CDR3 protein, CDR3 DNA. D genes are given only for firm matches. For some rows the clone size is stated as once, few or many, or as a class when expanded; others skip it.

>TRBD1|NA|TRBJ1-5|TRBV18
CASSKLSSVGTGVNQPQHF
TGTGCCAGCTCAAAATTAAGTAGCGTCGGGACAGGGGTCAATCAGCCCCAGCATTTT
>NA|NA|TRBJ2-3|TRBV5-4
CASSHRLDTQYF
TGTGCCAGCAGTCACCGTCTAGATACGCAGTATTTT
>TRBD1|NA|TRBJ2-5|TRBV12-5
CASGPTPPGQQETQYF
TGTGCTAGTGGGCCTACTCCCCCGGGACAGCAAGAGACCCAGTACTTC
>NA|NA|TRBJ2-3|TRBV6-1
CASSEGAGTDTQYF
TGTGCCAGCAGTGAAGGGGCGGGCACAGATACGCAGTATTTT
>TRBD2|once|TRBJ2-3|TRBV7-9
CASNPGGATDTQYF
TGTGCCAGCAACCCGGGGGGAGCCACAGATACGCAGTATTTT
>NA|NA|TRBJ1-2|TRBV2
CASRNGREGYGYTF
TGTGCCAGCAGAAATGGGAGGGAGGGCTATGGCTACACCTTC
>NA|NA|TRBJ2-3|TRBV7-7
CASSGGPGDTQYF
TGTGCCAGCAGCGGAGGCCCTGGGGATACGCAGTATTTT
>TRBD2|NA|TRBJ2-3|TRBV4-2
CASSQGGLRTDTQYF
TGTGCCAGCAGCCAAGGGGGACTACGCACAGATACGCAGTATTTT
>TRBD1|NA|TRBJ2-7|TRBV27
CASSSTAGTGFSYEQYF
TGTGCCAGCAGTTCTACAGCCGGGACAGGGTTCTCCTACGAGCAGTACTTC
>TRBD1|NA|TRBJ2-2|TRBV6-6
CASSGQGAGTGELFF
TGTGCCAGCAGTGGTCAGGGGGCAGGCACCGGGGAGCTGTTTTTT
>NA|NA|TRBJ1-1|TRBV6-5
CASTAGGVAFF
TGTGCCAGCACGGCTGGGGGGGTGGCTTTCTTT
>NA|NA|TRBJ2-1|TRBV7-9
CASSPRGGGQFF
TGTGCCAGCAGCCCGAGGGGCGGCGGGCAGTTCTTC
>NA|NA|TRBJ2-3|TRBV2
CASLGRATDTQYF
TGTGCCAGCTTGGGGCGGGCCACAGATACGCAGTATTTT
>NA|NA|TRBJ1-1|TRBV6-5
CASNRGANTEAFF
TGTGCCAGCAATAGGGGCGCGAACACTGAAGCTTTCTTT
>NA|NA|TRBJ2-4|TRBV11-1
CASSSRRGGLAKNIQYF
TGTGCCAGCAGCAGCCGACGTGGGGGTCTAGCCAAAAACATTCAGTACTTC
>TRBD2|NA|TRBJ2-3|TRBV7-7
CAGSPGLAGADTQYF
TGTGCCGGCAGCCCGGGACTAGCGGGGGCAGATACGCAGTATTTT
>NA|once|TRBJ1-5|TRBV5-5
CASSLGVLNQPQHF
TGTGCCAGCAGCCTGGGAGTGCTCAATCAGCCCCAGCATTTT
>TRBD1|NA|TRBJ1-4|TRBV11-2
CASSLEGDRGKLFF
TGTGCCAGCAGCTTAGAGGGGGACAGGGGGAAACTGTTTTTT
>TRBD1|NA|TRBJ1-2|TRBV9
CASSTKTGGDYGYTF
TGTGCCAGCAGCACCAAGACAGGGGGCGACTATGGCTACACCTTC